The T cell receptor (beta chain) described here comes from a study of T cells in localized non-small cell lung cancer. Germline assignment: CDR1 MNHGY and CDR2 SAAAGT. CDR3 length equals 12 residues. The V end lost 5 bases, the J end lost 7 bases, and 10 bases lay between the germline ends. The study, taken as a whole, reports: A median of around 60 clones ranked among the top 100 in tumor appeared in adjacent lung.

The assay was immunoSEQ multiplex PCR, and TCRdb's table has in-frame clones only and misses some. Among several thousand clones listed, about 20% were seen once. Details on this clone: Its antigen remains unknown.

The sample was lung tumor tissue, taken before any cancer treatment. This chain links TRBV6-8 with TRBJ2-3; no definite D call. This TCR derives from a woman aged 35 to 70 with stage III squamous cell lung carcinoma. The CDR3 DNA reads TGTGCCAGCAGTCCTCCGGAATATACGCAGTATTTT. This encodes CASSPPEYTQYF.